Listed below are T cell receptor beta chains from one sample, sequenced in a study of CD8 T cells in ankylosing spondylitis. TCRdb re-derived calls from the 5' RACE reads in MiXCR, one entry per CDR3 protein. This sample has about 160,000 distinct CDR3 sequences, with approximately 9% found just once. Sequenced: blood, either unsorted or a sorted T cell fraction (not recorded which). These receptors were collected from a female donor with ankylosing spondylitis or in good health (not recorded which). The CDR3 runs from the conserved cysteine through the conserved F or W. Each record gives: V gene, D gene, CDR3 protein. A D gene is named only where the DNA matches it firmly.

>TRBV7-9|-
CASSPWETEAFF
>TRBV5-4|TRBD1
CASSLDLTGNLETQYF
>TRBV6-2/TRBV6-3|-
CASSSTRTQYF
>TRBV6-1|-
CASSEDGSSYNEQFF
>TRBV2|TRBD1
CASRETGGHTEAFF
>TRBV7-9|-
CASSFKRSTAFF
>TRBV7-9|TRBD2
CASSPASGATYNEQFF
>TRBV28|TRBD2
CASRGLGLNYNEEQFF
>TRBV6-5|-
CASSYSIQGVTGELFF
>TRBV6-1|-
CASSPRQYNEQFF
>TRBV6-6|-
CASSYGVTEQYF
>TRBV4-3|TRBD2
CASSQDRSGRGYEQYF
>TRBV6-1|TRBD2
CASSTGGSYNEQFF
>TRBV6-2/TRBV6-3|-
CASTDGGEQYF
>TRBV9|TRBD1
CASSAATGGGNSPLHF
>TRBV4-2|-
CASSQGGLIQYF
>TRBV6-1|TRBD2
CASSWTSGRPGELFF
>TRBV27|-
CASSWRGSYEQYF
>TRBV4-3|-
CASSQDSGYSDTQYF
>TRBV21-1|-
CASSKVTGGGQETQYF
>TRBV7-8|-
CASSLQGLTEQYF
>TRBV7-3|-
CASSSKNTEAFF
>TRBV15|-
CATSRSGPGNTIYF
>TRBV7-9|-
CASSLTQVAGYF
>TRBV6-2/TRBV6-3|-
CASSYTEPQGIVVISYNEQFF
>TRBV15|-
CATSGDWDGTEAFF
>TRBV7-9|-
CASSRTGPIKGEQFF
>TRBV12-3/TRBV12-4|-
CASSPDGEECEQYF
>TRBV2|TRBD2
CASCYVQTSAKHEQFF
>TRBV2|-
CASNPGHLTEKLFF
>TRBV27|TRBD2
CASSPGLVRYYEQYF
>TRBV20-1|-
CSDGSGPPSGEQFF
>TRBV7-2|-
CASSPILSITHTDTQYF
>TRBV15|TRBD2
CATSSRTSYEQYF
>TRBV3-1|TRBD2
CASSLTSGIMEHFF
>TRBV30|TRBD1
CAWGGTVEAFF
>TRBV7-9|-
CASSPLKPYEQYF
>TRBV30|-
CAWSGGGLFF
>TRBV5-6|-
CASSLAGLSGNTIYF
>TRBV7-8|TRBD2
CASSLGLAGNNEQFF
>TRBV4-3|TRBD2
CASSQGLGEGRTGELFF
>TRBV9|TRBD1
CASSVARTGMNYGYTF